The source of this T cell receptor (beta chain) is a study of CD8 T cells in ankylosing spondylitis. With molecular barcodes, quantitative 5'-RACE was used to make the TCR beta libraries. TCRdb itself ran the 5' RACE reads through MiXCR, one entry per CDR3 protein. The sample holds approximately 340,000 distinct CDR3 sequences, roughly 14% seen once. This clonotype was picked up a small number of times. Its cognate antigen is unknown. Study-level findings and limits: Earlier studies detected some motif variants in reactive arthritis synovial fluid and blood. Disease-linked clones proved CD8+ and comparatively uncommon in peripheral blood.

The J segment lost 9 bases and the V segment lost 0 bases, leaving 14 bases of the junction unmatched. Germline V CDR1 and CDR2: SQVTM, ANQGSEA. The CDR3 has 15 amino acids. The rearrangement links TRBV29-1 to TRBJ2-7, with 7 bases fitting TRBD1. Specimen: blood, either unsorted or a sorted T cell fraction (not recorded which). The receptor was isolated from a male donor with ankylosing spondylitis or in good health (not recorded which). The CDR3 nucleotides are TGCAGCGTTGAAGATCTGGGACAGATAGGGGTCGGGCAGTACTTC. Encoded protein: CSVEDLGQIGVGQYF.